Each of the 14 T cell receptor beta chains below was sequenced from the same sample in a study of T cells in Graves' hyperthyroidism and ophthalmopathy. RNA transcripts provided the source from which TCR beta CDR3 regions were amplified. Researchers ran a first-round RT-PCR on the TCR CDR3 using the HTBI primer set. TCRdb passed the multiplex PCR reads through MiXCR, listing each CDR3 protein once. The sample includes some 350,000 distinct CDR3 sequences, around 25% seen only once; the top ten take over 70%. Sequences were obtained from blood. All receptors derive from a man aged 50-60 years with Graves' hyperthyroidism.

The chain joins TRBV5-1 to TRBJ2-7, with D unclear. This CDR3 has 14 amino acids. With 0 bases removed from V and 5 bases from J, the gap between germline ends came to 12 bases. Germline assignment: CDR1 SGHRS and CDR2 YFSETQ. The CDR3 DNA reads as TGCGCCAGCAGCTTGGCCGCCTACACGGACGAGCAGTACTTC. Its translation is CASSLAAYTDEQYF.

This clonotype appeared many times. V gene TRBV28 combines with J gene TRBJ2-7; 11 bases are a match to TRBD2. The CDR3 runs 13 residues. In germline, CDR1 is MDHEN, CDR2 SYDVKM. The J segment lost 2 bases and the V segment lost 10 bases, leaving 4 bases of the junction unmatched. CDR3 amino acids: CATLAGGPYEQYF. CDR3 coding DNA: TGTGCCACGTTAGCGGGAGGGCCCTACGAGCAGTACTTC.

The chain joins TRBV7-2 to TRBJ2-7, with a tentative D call TRBD1 (5 bases). The V end was cut by 3 bases, the J end by 5 bases, with 17 bases between. The CDR3 contains 15 residues. The germline V gene encodes CDR1 SGHTA and CDR2 FQGNSA. The CDR3 loop is CASSFDSTPLDEQYF. In DNA form, the CDR3 reads TGTGCCAGCAGCTTCGACAGCACGCCCCTAGACGAGCAGTACTTC. Full variable domain (outside the CDR3, taken from reference TRBV7-2 and TRBJ2-7): GAGVSQSPSNKVTEKGKDVELRCDPISGHTALYWYRQSLGQGLEFLIYFQGNSAPDKSGLPSDRFSAERTGGSVSTLTIQRTQQEDSAVYLCASSFDSTPLDEQYFGPGTRLTVT.

A few counts support this clonotype. This chain links TRBV4-2 with TRBJ1-2; TRBD1 matches at 9 bases. Germline V CDR1 and CDR2: LGHNA, YNFKEQ. CDR3 length: 15 residues. V lost 5 bases to trimming and J lost 4 bases; unmatched junction nucleotides: 8. As DNA, the CDR3 is TGTGCCAGCAGCGAAAGACAGGGGGACTTCTATGGCTACACCTTC. It yields the protein CASSERQGDFYGYTF.

In this sample, this clonotype turned up a few times. The rearrangement joins TRBV27 to TRBJ2-7; 7 bases align to TRBD1. J was trimmed by 5 bases and V by 4 bases; bases with no gene match: 11. The CDR3 runs to 15 residues. Looked up from germline, CDR1 is MNHEY and CDR2 is SMNVEV (reference sequence). CDR3 sequence reads: CASSSIPDRVNEQYF. DNA of the CDR3: TGTGCCAGCAGTTCAATCCCTGACAGGGTGAACGAGCAGTACTTC.

The chain recombines TRBV20-1 with TRBJ2-3; TRBD2 matches 8 bases. In germline, CDR1 is DFQATT, CDR2 SNEGSKA (reference sequence). Unmatched junction bases numbered 4, after V lost 2 bases and J lost 0 bases. This CDR3 spans 15 amino acids. This CDR3 is CSARFLAGSTDTQYF. CDR3 bases: TGCAGTGCTAGATTTCTAGCGGGTAGCACAGATACGCAGTATTTT.

In its sample, this clonotype was seen many times. The junction departs from germline at one end; a sequencing error may be responsible. The V and J genes are TRBV7-6 and TRBJ2-1, with TRBD2 matching 8 bases. Germline V lookup: CDR1 SGHVS, CDR2 FNYEAQ. The CDR3 spans 14 residues. The CDR3 spells CASSVAGRRGEQFF. CDR3 nucleotides: TGTGCCAGCAGCGTAGCGGGACGTAGGGGTGAGCAGTTCTTC. The variable domain in full, completed from reference TRBV7-6 and TRBJ2-1, reads GAGVSQSPRYKVTKRGQDVALRCDPISGHVSLYWYRQALGQGPEFLTYFNYEAQQDKSGLPNDRFSAERPEGSISTLTIQRTEQRDSAMYRCASSVAGRRGEQFFGPGTRLTVL.

This clonotype was counted many times. V is TRBV3-1 and J is TRBJ1-1; maybe TRBD1 (6 bases). Germline assignment: CDR1 LGHDT and CDR2 YNNKEL (reference sequence). Between the trimmed V and J ends, which lost 5 bases and 0 bases, there was a span of 13 bases. The CDR3 spans 15 residues. CDR3 bases: TGTGCCAGCAGCTCACACGGGGGCTTGAACACTGAAGCTTTCTTT. Its protein product is CASSSHGGLNTEAFF. Full variable domain (rest looked up from reference TRBV3-1 and TRBJ1-1): DTAVSQTPKYLVTQMGNDKSIKCEQNLGHDTMYWYKQDSKKFLKIMFSYNNKELIINETVPNRFSPKSPDKAHLNLHINSLELGDSAVYFCASSSHGGLNTEAFFGQGTRLTVV.

This clonotype was seen ten or more times. V is TRBV28 and J is TRBJ1-2; 7 nucleotides agree with TRBD1. V lost 5 bases, J lost 4 bases, and 13 bases stayed unmatched. This CDR3 contains 16 residues. Germline V CDR1 and CDR2: MDHEN, SYDVKM. CDR3 amino acids: CASSRGTLGGGYGYTF. The CDR3, as DNA: TGTGCCAGCAGTCGCGGGACCCTAGGGGGCGGCTATGGCTACACCTTC.

This chain connects TRBV27 to TRBJ1-5; the D gene is possibly TRBD1 (5 bases). Per germline, CDR1 MNHEY and CDR2 SMNVEV (reference sequence). The CDR3 has 15 amino acids. V was shortened by 0 bases and J by 6 bases, with 12 bases between the two germline ends. The CDR3 coding sequence is TGTGCCAGCAGTTTATCAACCGGGGGAAGTCAGCCCCAGCATTTT. This encodes CASSLSTGGSQPQHF.

This clonotype turned up a few times. The chain is built from TRBV20-1 and TRBJ2-1; D unclear. This CDR3 region has 14 residues. CDR1 DFQATT and CDR2 SNEGSKA come from the germline V gene (reference sequence). V dropped 5 bases and J dropped 3 bases, with 14 bases sitting between them. The CDR3 region has the DNA TGCAGTGCTGACGACTCGTCGGACTACAATGAGCAGTTCTTC. This translates into CSADDSSDYNEQFF.

This clonotype was seen many times. The chain links TRBV7-8 to TRBJ2-7, with D unresolved. This CDR3 contains 14 residues. The germline CDR1 and CDR2 sequences are SGHVS and FQNEAQ. V lost 2 bases and J lost 7, with 15 bases in between. The CDR3 sequence is CASSLLSQGWEQYF. CDR3 nucleotide sequence: TGTGCCAGCAGCTTATTATCCCAAGGCTGGGAGCAGTACTTC.

The chain uses TRBV20-1 and TRBJ2-3, with D tentatively TRBD2 (5 bases). Germline V gene sequence: CDR1 DFQATT, CDR2 SNEGSKA (reference sequence). The CDR3 contains 15 residues. The CDR3 loop is CSAPRAGLSTDTQYF. The CDR3 nucleotides are TGCAGCGCCCCCCGGGCGGGCCTAAGCACAGATACGCAGTATTTT.

In its sample, this clonotype was seen many times. V and J are TRBV11-3 and TRBJ2-3; a possible D gene is TRBD2 (5 bases). Germline-derived CDR1 and CDR2 are SGHNT and YENEEA. This CDR3 region has 16 residues. V shed 1 base and J shed 1 base, with 12 bases lying between them. CDR3 protein: CASSLGRERGTDTQYF. Written as DNA, the CDR3 is TGTGCCAGCAGCTTAGGACGGGAAAGAGGCACAGATACGCAGTATTTT.